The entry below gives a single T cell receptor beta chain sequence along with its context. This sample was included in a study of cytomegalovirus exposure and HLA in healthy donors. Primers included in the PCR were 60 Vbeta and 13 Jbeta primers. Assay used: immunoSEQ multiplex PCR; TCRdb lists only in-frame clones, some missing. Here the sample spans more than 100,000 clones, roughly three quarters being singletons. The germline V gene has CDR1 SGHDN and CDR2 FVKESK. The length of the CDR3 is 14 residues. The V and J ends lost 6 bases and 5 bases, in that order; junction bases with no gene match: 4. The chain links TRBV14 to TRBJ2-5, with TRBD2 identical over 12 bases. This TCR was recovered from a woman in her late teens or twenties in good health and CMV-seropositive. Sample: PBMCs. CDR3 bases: TGTGCCAGCAGTCGGACTAGCGGGGCTGAGACCCAGTACTTC. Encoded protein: CASSRTSGAETQYF. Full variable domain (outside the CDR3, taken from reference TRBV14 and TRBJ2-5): EAGVTQFPSHSVIEKGQTVTLRCDPISGHDNLYWYRRVMGKEIKFLLHFVKESKQDESGMPNNRFLAERTGGTYSTLKVQPAELEDSGVYFCASSRTSGAETQYFGPGTRLLVL.